The 27 T cell receptor beta chains below come from one sample, sequenced in a study of neurological immune-mediated disorders. TCRdb called the 5' RACE reads again in MiXCR, with one record for every CDR3 protein. The sample contains some 79,000 distinct CDR3 sequences, over 12% of which appear only once. Material for sequencing was PBMCs. These receptors all come from a woman aged 50 to 60 in good health.

This clonotype was counted many times. This chain uses TRBV20-1 with TRBJ1-3, with TRBD1 as a possible D gene (5 bases). Trimming left V 6 bases short and J 0 bases short, with 12 bases between. This CDR3 is 14 amino acids long. Per the germline V gene, CDR1 is DFQATT and CDR2 is SNEGSKA (reference sequence). Written as DNA, the CDR3 is TGCAGTGCCCGGGACGCCAGCTCTGGAAACACCATATATTTT. Protein product: CSARDASSGNTIYF.

This clonotype was detected ten times or more. The CDR3 protein is CASSLREGNQPQHF. The CDR3 DNA follows: TGTGCCAGCAGTTTACGGGAGGGGAACCAGCCCCAGCATTTT. The V and J genes are TRBV12-3 or TRBV12-4 and TRBJ1-5; a possible D gene is TRBD1 (5 bases). The CDR3 extends over 14 amino acids. V was clipped by 2 bases and J by 7 bases, with 12 bases between them.

Ten or more counts support this clonotype. The rearrangement uses TRBV5-1 and TRBJ2-7; TRBD1 is a possible D gene (6 bases). V dropped 4 bases and J dropped 6 bases, with 17 bases sitting between them. CDR1 is SGHRS and CDR2 is YFSETQ in the germline V gene. The CDR3 runs 14 residues. The CDR3 loop is CASSTGTRGFEQYF. The CDR3 region has the DNA TGCGCCAGCAGCACCGGGACAAGGGGTTTCGAGCAGTACTTC.

Comment on this clonotype: The junction departs from the called germline gene at one end, perhaps through a read error. The V gene is TRBV29-1, the J gene TRBJ2-5; TRBD2 might be the D (5 bases). In germline, CDR1 is SQVTM, CDR2 ANQGSEA. The CDR3 loop spans 14 amino acids. The CDR3 DNA reads TGTAGCGTTGAAGAAGAATGGCAGGTAGAGACCCAGTACTTC. Translation gives CSVEEEWQVETQYF.

This clonotype appeared many times. This rearrangement joins TRBV24-1 to TRBJ2-3, with a weak D call TRBD2 (6 bases). Germline V gene lookup returns CDR1 KGHDR and CDR2 SFDVKD. This CDR3 has 13 amino acids. V gave up 11 bases and J gave up 3 bases, with 14 bases separating them. CDR3 in amino acids: CAISSGWTDTQYF. The CDR3 bases are TGTGCCATTTCAAGCGGGTGGACAGATACGCAGTATTTT.

This clonotype came up many times. This sequence joins TRBV12-3 or TRBV12-4 and TRBJ2-5, with D uncertain. CDR3 length: 15 amino acids. The V gene lost 2 bases and the J gene lost 1 base, with 11 bases spanning the gap. The CDR3 DNA follows: TGTGCCAGCAGTTTACGTAGTCACGGCCAAGAGACCCAGTACTTC. Amino acid sequence: CASSLRSHGQETQYF.

This clonotype was seen many times. The rearrangement joins TRBV5-1 to TRBJ2-7, with TRBD2 as a possible D gene (5 bases). This CDR3 has 14 residues. V lost 3 bases and J 5 bases, leaving 15 bases between the germline ends. CDR1 and CDR2 (germline): SGHRS, YFSETQ. CDR3 in amino acids: CASSSQSDGNEQYF. The CDR3, as DNA: TGCGCCAGCAGCTCGCAATCCGACGGGAACGAGCAGTACTTC.

This clonotype was picked up many times. The rearrangement joins TRBV5-1 to TRBJ1-5; D ambiguous. V lost 0 bases and J 7 bases, leaving 11 bases between the germline ends. This CDR3 comprises 14 residues. Germline V gene sequence: CDR1 SGHRS, CDR2 YFSETQ. This CDR3 reads CASSLDGLGQPQHF. The CDR3 coding sequence is TGCGCCAGCAGCTTGGACGGTTTGGGGCAGCCCCAGCATTTT.

This clonotype was recorded many times. The gene calls are TRBV5-6 and TRBJ1-4, with D hard to call. V lost 4 bases and J lost 5, with 12 bases in between. The V gene's germline CDR1 is SGHDT and CDR2 YYEEEE. There are 14 residues in the CDR3. CDR3 in amino acids: CASSPSTGNEKLFF. CDR3 nucleotides: TGTGCCAGCAGCCCCTCCACGGGGAATGAAAAACTGTTTTTT.

This clonotype appeared many times. The chain employs TRBV7-2 and TRBJ2-6; D uncertain. The CDR3 has 16 amino acids. V gave up 7 bases and J gave up 0 bases, with 13 bases separating them. The germline V gene has CDR1 SGHTA and CDR2 FQGNSA. This CDR3 reads CASIPPGSSGANVLTF. The CDR3 DNA sequence: TGTGCCAGCATCCCCCCCGGGTCCTCTGGGGCCAACGTCCTGACTTTC.

The chain has TRBV15 and TRBJ1-1; D not certain. The germline gives CDR1 LNHNV, CDR2 YYDKDF (reference sequence). CDR3 length equals 13 residues. Trimming stripped 0 bases from V and 4 bases from J, with 6 bases between. CDR3 protein: CATSREAGTEAFF. As DNA, the CDR3 is TGTGCCACCAGCAGAGAGGCGGGCACTGAAGCTTTCTTT.

This clonotype was seen repeatedly, ten times or more. The chain joins TRBV15 to TRBJ2-7; either TRBD1 or TRBD2 may supply D (5 bases each). Germline V gene lookup returns CDR1 LNHNV and CDR2 YYDKDF (reference sequence). V lost 3 bases and J 3 bases, leaving 15 bases between the germline ends. CDR3 size: 15 residues. The CDR3 DNA follows: TGTGCCACCAGCAGGGGACGAGGCCGACGCTACGAGCAGTACTTC. Amino acids: CATSRGRGRRYEQYF.

This clonotype has a count of ten or more. The V and J genes are TRBV5-4 and TRBJ2-3; weak D call: TRBD2 (6 bases). Germline CDR1 SGHNT, CDR2 YYREEE (reference sequence). The CDR3 is made up of 15 amino acids. Trimming removed 4 bases from V and 4 bases from J, with 16 bases in between. This chain's CDR3 is CASSTGLDASDTQYF. CDR3 nucleotides: TGTGCCAGCAGCACGGGACTCGACGCCTCAGATACGCAGTATTTT.

This clonotype appeared many times. The rearrangement links TRBV5-1 to TRBJ2-2, with D perhaps TRBD1 (6 bases). The CDR3 has 15 amino acids. In germline, CDR1 is SGHRS, CDR2 YFSETQ. Trimming left V 5 bases short and J 4 bases short, with 15 bases between. CDR3 region: CASRPTGTGTGELFF. The CDR3, as DNA: TGCGCCAGCAGACCTACAGGGACGGGCACCGGGGAGCTGTTTTTT.

This clonotype was seen at least ten times. The chain couples TRBV3-1 to TRBJ2-5; 14 positions agree with TRBD2. V was pared by 4 bases and J by 5 bases, with 3 bases of the junction left unmatched. CDR1 is LGHDT and CDR2 is YNNKEL in the germline V gene (reference sequence). The CDR3 has 15 residues. In nucleotides, the CDR3 is TGTGCCAGCAGCCTGGGGACTAGCGGGAGCGAGACCCAGTACTTC. It yields the protein CASSLGTSGSETQYF.

This clonotype was counted many times. This chain uses TRBV10-3 with TRBJ2-5, with a weak D call TRBD2 (6 bases). Trimming left V 4 bases short and J 9 bases short, with 15 bases between. This CDR3 has 13 residues. Looked up from germline, CDR1 is ENHRY and CDR2 is SYGVKD. The CDR3 nucleotides are TGTGCCATCAGTGGGACTACTCGGGGAGCCCAGTACTTC. The encoded protein is CAISGTTRGAQYF.

This clonotype showed up many times. The genes are TRBV5-1 and TRBJ2-3; 7 bases match TRBD1. V was clipped by 4 bases and J by 4 bases; unmatched bases: 6. Germline V gene data show CDR1 as SGHRS and CDR2 as YFSETQ. This CDR3 region has 14 residues. The CDR3 DNA reads as TGCGCCAGCAGCAGAGGGGGCTTCCCAGATACGCAGTATTTT. It is translated as CASSRGGFPDTQYF.

This clonotype was found many times. The rearrangement uses TRBV5-1 and TRBJ1-4; 11 nucleotides agree with TRBD1. V dropped 0 bases and J dropped 6; count of bases not matched to a gene: 4. Germline loops: CDR1 SGHRS, CDR2 YFSETQ. The CDR3 is 16 amino acids. The CDR3: CASSLAPGQGDEKLFF. Written as DNA, the CDR3 is TGCGCCAGCAGCTTGGCCCCGGGACAGGGGGATGAAAAACTGTTTTTT.

The V gene is TRBV20-1, the J gene TRBJ2-1; TRBD2 aligns across 11 bases. Trimming cost V 4 bases and J 6 bases; bases outside gene matches: 11. The CDR3 extends over 16 amino acids. Germline lookup yields CDR1 DFQATT and CDR2 SNEGSKA (reference sequence). This chain's CDR3 is CSATGLAGRSGNEQFF. The CDR3 DNA sequence: TGCAGTGCTACCGGACTAGCGGGTAGAAGCGGCAATGAGCAGTTCTTC.

This clonotype was picked up many times. The chain uses TRBV5-1 and TRBJ1-6; possibly TRBD1 for D (5 bases). The CDR3 consists of 15 residues. Trimming took off 4 bases at V and 0 bases at J, with 8 bases between the two ends. Germline lookup yields CDR1 SGHRS and CDR2 YFSETQ. CDR3 protein: CASSPGRSYNSPLHF. CDR3 nucleotide sequence: TGCGCCAGCAGCCCAGGGCGCTCCTATAATTCACCCCTCCACTTT.

This clonotype was counted ten times or more. The chain employs TRBV20-1 and TRBJ1-3; D uncertain. Germline values: CDR1 DFQATT, CDR2 SNEGSKA (reference sequence). CDR3 length: 15 amino acids. Trimming shortened V by 6 bases and J by 0 bases, and 15 bases separated the two germline ends. CDR3 region: CSAPAPVSSGNTIYF. In DNA form, the CDR3 reads TGCAGTGCACCAGCCCCCGTAAGCTCTGGAAACACCATATATTTT.

This clonotype was detected many times. This chain links TRBV5-6 with TRBJ1-2; D remains unclear. V was trimmed by 3 bases and J by 3 bases, leaving 3 bases between them. Germline V gene lookup returns CDR1 SGHDT and CDR2 YYEEEE. The CDR3 covers 11 residues. The CDR3 DNA reads TGTGCCAGCAGCTATGACTATGGCTACACCTTC. It codes for CASSYDYGYTF. The variable domain in full, completed from reference TRBV5-6 and TRBJ1-2, reads DAGVTQSPTHLIKTRGQQVTLRCSPKSGHDTVSWYQQALGQGPQFIFQYYEEEERQRGNFPDRFSGHQFPNYSSELNVNALLLGDSALYLCASSYDYGYTFGSGTRLTVV.

This clonotype appeared many times. J is TRBJ2-5 and V is TRBV10-3; 9 nucleotides match TRBD1. Germline V lookup: CDR1 ENHRY, CDR2 SYGVKD. V shed 3 bases, J shed 5 bases, and the junction held 13 bases outside the gene matches. This CDR3 has 17 amino acids. The CDR3 sequence: CAISEFTDRGLPETQYF. DNA for the CDR3: TGTGCCATCAGTGAATTCACGGACAGGGGTCTCCCCGAGACCCAGTACTTC.

There are many counts of this clonotype. The rearrangement uses TRBV20-1 and TRBJ2-3; possible D gene TRBD1, 5 bases. Germline loops: CDR1 DFQATT, CDR2 SNEGSKA (reference sequence). V lost 4 bases, J lost 0 bases, and 8 bases lay in between. The CDR3 runs 13 residues. The CDR3 sequence is CSAKGPSTDTQYF. As DNA, the CDR3 is TGCAGTGCTAAGGGGCCTAGCACAGATACGCAGTATTTT.

This clonotype was observed a few times. This chain uses TRBV2 with TRBJ2-5; D is uncertain. CDR3 size: 14 residues. Germline-derived CDR1 and CDR2 are SNHLY and FYNNEI. V dropped 2 bases and J dropped 0 bases, with 7 bases sitting between them. The CDR3 loop is CASSEQQNQETQYF. The CDR3 region has the DNA TGTGCCAGCAGTGAACAACAGAACCAAGAGACCCAGTACTTC.

This clonotype appeared many times. The CDR3 here is CASLTHRRDTQYF. As DNA, the CDR3 is TGTGCCAGCCTAACTCACAGGCGGGATACGCAGTATTTT. The chain has TRBV28 and TRBJ2-3; D might be TRBD1 (5 bases). The CDR3 sequence is 13 residues long. Looked up from germline, CDR1 is MDHEN and CDR2 is SYDVKM. V dropped 8 bases and J dropped 6 bases, with 15 bases sitting between them.

There are many counts of this clonotype. The chain combines TRBV20-1 with TRBJ1-3; D not certain. This CDR3 has 14 residues. The V and J ends lost 6 bases and 0 bases respectively, with 12 bases between them. The germline V gene has CDR1 DFQATT and CDR2 SNEGSKA (reference sequence). The CDR3 protein is CSAKEWSSGNTIYF. The CDR3 DNA is TGCAGTGCGAAAGAGTGGAGCTCTGGAAACACCATATATTTT.